These 21 T cell receptor beta chains came from one sample sequenced in a study of graft-versus-host responses after intestinal transplantation. Their antigens are not known. Clones were read by immunoSEQ multiplex PCR, and TCRdb kept only the in-frame ones, dropping some. The data contain under 65,000 clones, about 94% of them singletons. The sample in question was unstimulated CD4+ T cells sorted from spleen or lymph node cells, obtained before transplant. The receptors stem from a human donor who was the organ donor for an intestinal transplant.

J is TRBJ2-2 and V is TRBV21-1. TRBV21-1 is a known pseudogene. This CDR3 contains 15 residues. The chain's CDR3 is CASNGTSWPTGELFF. The CDR3 region has the DNA TGTGCCAGCAACGGGACCTCGTGGCCCACCGGGGAGCTGTTTTTT.

The genes are TRBV29-1 and TRBJ1-2; weak D call: TRBD1 (5 bases). Between the trimmed V and J ends, which lost 3 bases and 8 bases, there was a span of 10 bases. The V gene's germline CDR1 is SQVTM and CDR2 ANQGSEA. The CDR3 loop spans 11 amino acids. This CDR3 is CSVDRGWGYTF. The CDR3 DNA is TGCAGCGTTGATCGGGGGTGGGGCTACACCTTC.

The chain uses TRBV18 and TRBJ2-6; no reliable D call. This CDR3 contains 14 residues. V was trimmed by 0 bases and J by 1 base, leaving 1 base between them. The germline V gene encodes CDR1 KGHSH and CDR2 LQKENI. For the CDR3, the DNA is TGTGCCAGCTCACCACCGTCTGGGGCCAACGTCCTGACTTTC. Translating it yields CASSPPSGANVLTF.

V and J are TRBV2 and TRBJ2-6; D may be TRBD1 (5 bases). Trimming took off 8 bases at V and 0 bases at J, with 14 bases between the two ends. CDR1 is SNHLY and CDR2 is FYNNEI in the germline V gene. The CDR3 has 16 residues. As DNA, the CDR3 is TGTGCCAGCGGGCAGGGTTACCCCTCTGGGGCCAACGTCCTGACTTTC. This gives the protein CASGQGYPSGANVLTF.

J is TRBJ2-3 and V is TRBV2, with D possibly matching TRBD2 (5 bases). This CDR3 is 13 amino acids long. Per germline, CDR1 SNHLY and CDR2 FYNNEI. Trimming pared 10 bases from V and 4 bases from J, leaving 15 bases between. Written as DNA, the CDR3 is TGTGCCACGTCCGGGAACAGAGCAGATACGCAGTATTTT. Amino acids: CATSGNRADTQYF.

This clone was seen just once. Other DNA sequences of this sample code for an identical CDR3. V is TRBV5-6 and J is TRBJ1-6; TRBD1 aligns across 9 bases. Looked up from germline, CDR1 is SGHDT and CDR2 is YYEEEE. The CDR3 has 15 amino acids. V trimming: 4 bases; J trimming: 7 bases; junction bases outside the gene matches: 6. Here the CDR3 reads CASSLGQGGNSPLHF. DNA for the CDR3: TGTGCCAGCAGCCTGGGACAGGGAGGCAATTCACCCCTCCACTTT.

The sample holds a few counts of this clone. The chain recombines TRBV14 with TRBJ2-6; D is uncertain. Trimming took 0 bases from V and 1 from J, leaving 7 bases between them. Germline values: CDR1 SGHDN, CDR2 FVKESK. The CDR3 contains 16 residues. The DNA for the CDR3 is TGTGCCAGCAGCCAAGATCCGCAGTCTGGGGCCAACGTCCTGACTTTC. Translating it yields CASSQDPQSGANVLTF.

This chain links TRBV7-2 with TRBJ2-5; 8 bases match TRBD1. From germline, CDR1 is SGHTA and CDR2 FQGNSA. V was pared by 4 bases and J by 0 bases, with 4 bases of the junction left unmatched. This CDR3 has 15 residues. The CDR3 loop is CASSWTGKYQETQYF. The CDR3 nucleotides are TGTGCCAGCAGCTGGACAGGGAAGTACCAAGAGACCCAGTACTTC.

The CDR3 region has the DNA TGCAGCGTTGTCACTAGGATTGGACGACAGGGAAAGAACACTGAAGCTTTCTTT. Protein: CSVVTRIGRQGKNTEAFF. The chain is built from TRBV29-1 and TRBJ1-1; TRBD1 aligns across 7 bases. The CDR3 is 18 amino acids. Germline-derived CDR1 and CDR2 are SQVTM and ANQGSEA. V shed 4 bases, J shed 1 base, and the junction held 18 bases outside the gene matches.

The CDR3 reads CASSLGAGGSNEQFF. The CDR3 nucleotides are TGTGCCAGCAGTCTCGGGGCGGGCGGGTCTAATGAGCAGTTCTTC. The genes are TRBV6-6 and TRBJ2-1; tentatively, D is TRBD1 or TRBD2 (5 bases each). The CDR3 is made up of 15 amino acids. In germline, CDR1 is MNHNY, CDR2 SVGAGI (reference sequence). Trimming removed 5 bases from V and 7 bases from J, with 18 bases in between.

As concerns this clone: In the same sample, other DNA sequences code for this CDR3. The CDR3 DNA reads TGTGCCAGTAGACCGAGGGGACCGGGGGAGAATTCACCCCTCCACTTT. Its translation is CASRPRGPGENSPLHF. The rearrangement uses TRBV19 and TRBJ1-6; tentative D call: TRBD1 (5 bases). The ends were cut back, 6 bases at V and 7 bases at J, with 19 bases in the middle. This CDR3 comprises 16 residues. The germline V gene has CDR1 LNHDA and CDR2 SQIVND (reference sequence).

This clone was picked up one time. The V gene is TRBV7-3, the J gene TRBJ1-4; D is possibly TRBD1 (5 bases). CDR3 size: 15 residues. Germline V CDR1 and CDR2: SGHTA, FQGTGA. Trimming shortened V by 1 base and J by 7 bases, and 13 bases separated the two germline ends. This CDR3 is CASSLKGVKGEKLFF. The CDR3 nucleotides are TGTGCCAGCAGCTTAAAAGGGGTGAAAGGTGAAAAACTGTTTTTT.

The gene calls are TRBV18 and TRBJ2-1, with 10 nucleotides matching TRBD2. Germline loops: CDR1 KGHSH, CDR2 LQKENI. The CDR3 covers 14 residues. Losses at the gene ends were 3 bases for V and 9 bases for J; bases not matched to a gene: 5. This chain's CDR3 is CASSPSGGAGEQFF. The CDR3 DNA is TGTGCCAGCTCACCGAGCGGGGGGGCAGGTGAGCAGTTCTTC.

The chain recombines TRBV5-1 with TRBJ2-2; D might be TRBD2 (6 bases). V lost 3 bases to trimming and J lost 0 bases, with 9 bases between them. The CDR3 extends over 15 amino acids. Germline V CDR1 and CDR2: SGHRS, YFSETQ. Written as DNA, the CDR3 is TGCGCCAGCAGCTCCGGGGGAGCGAACACCGGGGAGCTGTTTTTT. Translated, it gives CASSSGGANTGELFF.

The V gene is TRBV2, the J gene TRBJ1-3; tentative D call: TRBD1 (5 bases). V lost 6 bases and J 2 bases, leaving 14 bases between the germline ends. CDR1 SNHLY and CDR2 FYNNEI come from the germline V gene. This CDR3 is 15 amino acids long. Here the CDR3 reads CASSAIQGPGNTIYF. The CDR3 bases are TGTGCCAGCAGCGCGATCCAGGGCCCTGGAAACACCATATATTTT.

The J gene is TRBJ2-5, the V gene TRBV10-3; TRBD2 matches 9 bases. V was clipped by 3 bases and J by 5 bases; unmatched bases: 4. CDR1 and CDR2 (germline): ENHRY, SYGVKD. The CDR3 spans 14 residues. The CDR3 nucleotides are TGTGCCATCAGTGAAGCGGGGGGCCGGGAGACCCAGTACTTC. This codes for CAISEAGGRETQYF.

This clone turned up a few times. This chain connects TRBV6-1 to TRBJ1-6, with a weak D call TRBD1 (6 bases). V lost 6 bases to trimming and J lost 7 bases, with 13 bases between them. The CDR3 contains 14 residues. CDR1 MNHNS and CDR2 SASEGT come from the germline V gene. The CDR3 sequence: CASRFQGRNSPLHF. For the CDR3, the DNA is TGTGCCAGCAGGTTCCAGGGGCGGAATTCACCCCTCCACTTT.

The CDR3 DNA reads as TGTGCCAGCAGCTCTATACGGGAGGCCAAAAACATTCAGTACTTC. Translated, it gives CASSSIREAKNIQYF. V and J are TRBV11-2 and TRBJ2-4; D may be TRBD2 (6 bases). Germline V gene data show CDR1 as SGHAT and CDR2 as FQNNGV. V lost 4 bases, J lost 1 base, and 11 bases lay in between. CDR3 size: 15 residues.

CDR3 in amino acids: CASSPHREGEQYF. CDR3 sequence (DNA): TGTGCCAGCTCACCCCACAGGGAGGGCGAGCAGTACTTC. The chain combines TRBV18 with TRBJ2-7; maybe TRBD2 (7 bases). The CDR3 is made up of 13 amino acids. V dropped 3 bases and J dropped 6 bases, with 12 bases sitting between them. CDR1 and CDR2 from the germline V gene are KGHSH and LQKENI.

This chain connects TRBV7-2 to TRBJ1-2, with D perhaps TRBD1 (6 bases). Trimming cost V 3 bases and J 5 bases, with 13 bases left between them. Germline V gene lookup returns CDR1 SGHTA and CDR2 FQGNSA. The CDR3 spans 14 residues. CDR3 DNA: TGTGCCAGCAGCTTCGGGGGGCAAACATATGGCTACACCTTC. Amino acid sequence: CASSFGGQTYGYTF. Together with reference TRBV7-2 and TRBJ1-2, the CDR3 gives the full variable domain: GAGVSQSPSNKVTEKGKDVELRCDPISGHTALYWYRQSLGQGLEFLIYFQGNSAPDKSGLPSDRFSAERTGGSVSTLTIQRTQQEDSAVYLCASSFGGQTYGYTFGSGTRLTVV.

The chain carries TRBV7-9 and TRBJ1-4, with TRBD1 matching 9 bases. V gave up 4 bases and J gave up 10 bases; unmatched junction bases: 7. The CDR3 runs 14 residues. CDR1 SEHNR and CDR2 FQNEAQ come from the germline V gene (reference sequence). CDR3 nucleotide sequence: TGTGCCAGCAGCTCAGGGACAGGGAGGGGAAAACTGTTTTTT. It codes for CASSSGTGRGKLFF.